This entry lists 20 T cell receptor beta chains sequenced from one sample in a study of breast tumors, draining lymph nodes, adjacent tissues. One entry per CDR3 protein results from TCRdb running MiXCR on the multiplex PCR reads. The table records some 170,000 distinct CDR3 sequences, 30% to 40% of them present only once. Axillary draining lymph nodes of breast cancer patients supplied the node samples. Specimen: axillary lymph node tissue. These receptor sequences come from a female donor with breast cancer. Some clones in this sample may be carry-over from other donors' samples.

Of note for this clonotype: A read error is possible here, since a much larger clone lies one base away. The chain uses TRBV19 and TRBJ1-2, with D perhaps TRBD1 (5 bases). CDR1 and CDR2 (germline): LNHDA, SQIVND (reference sequence). Trimming shortened V by 7 bases and J by 6 bases, and 15 bases separated the two germline ends. CDR3 length: 13 residues. The CDR3 reads CASTEAGNDGYTF. CDR3 in DNA: TGTGCCAGTACCGAGGCAGGGAACGATGGCTACACCTTC. The complete variable domain, with remaining parts taken from reference TRBV19 and TRBJ1-2, reads DGGITQSPKYLFRKEGQNVTLSCEQNLNHDAMYWYRQDPGQGLRLIYYSQIVNDFQKGDIAEGYSVSREKKESFPLTVTSAQKNPTAFYLCASTEAGNDGYTFGSGTRLTVV.

The chain uses TRBV5-1 and TRBJ1-1; no definite D call. The CDR3 length is 13 residues. CDR1 SGHRS and CDR2 YFSETQ come from the germline V gene. Trimming removed 6 bases from V and 0 bases from J, with 9 bases in between. DNA of the CDR3: TGCGCCAGCACCGCAGGTTTGAACACTGAAGCTTTCTTT. It translates to CASTAGLNTEAFF. The full variable domain, rest sourced from reference TRBV5-1 and TRBJ1-1, is KAGVTQTPRYLIKTRGQQVTLSCSPISGHRSVSWYQQTPGQGLQFLFEYFSETQRNKGNFPGRFSGRQFSNSRSEMNVSTLELGDSALYLCASTAGLNTEAFFGQGTRLTVV.

This clonotype was found many times. At one end the junction does not follow the germline gene, possibly because of a read error. The chain carries TRBV6-5 and TRBJ1-2; TRBD1 aligns across 7 bases. From germline, CDR1 is MNHEY and CDR2 SVGAGI. The CDR3 has 17 residues. Written as DNA, the CDR3 is TGTGCCAGCAGTCACTCGGGCAGGGGGAAAGGGAACTATGGCTACACCTTC. It is translated as CASSHSGRGKGNYGYTF.

Concerning this clonotype itself: Since no conserved phenylalanine or tryptophan closes the CDR3, a read error is the likely cause. V and J are TRBV5-1 and TRBJ2-3; 9 bases match TRBD2. The length of the CDR3 is 17 residues. In germline, CDR1 is SGHRS, CDR2 YFSETQ. CDR3 nucleotide sequence: TGCGCCAGCAGCTCGTACGACGGGGGACTAGCAGCAGATTCGCAGTATCTT. Its translation is CASSSYDGGLAADSQYL.

The chain recombines TRBV7-3 with TRBJ1-1, with a possible D match to TRBD1 (6 bases). The CDR3 consists of 15 residues. Trimming took off 5 bases at V and 10 bases at J, with 23 bases between the two ends. Germline V gene lookup returns CDR1 SGHTA and CDR2 FQGTGA. The CDR3 reads CASSLIQGGRSGAFF. In DNA form, the CDR3 reads TGTGCCAGCAGCCTAATACAGGGTGGTCGATCTGGAGCTTTCTTT.

This clonotype occurred many times. The J gene is TRBJ2-3, the V gene TRBV5-1, with D possibly TRBD2 on 6 matching bases. The CDR3 is 14 residues long. In germline, CDR1 is SGHRS, CDR2 YFSETQ. Between the trimmed V and J ends, which lost 5 bases and 6 bases, there was a span of 16 bases. The CDR3 loop is CASSISAGPDTQYF. CDR3 DNA sequence: TGCGCCAGCAGTATCTCCGCGGGGCCTGATACGCAGTATTTT.

This clonotype was detected ten times or more. The rearrangement uses TRBV4-3 and TRBJ2-1; 12 bases fit TRBD2. The CDR3 loop spans 17 amino acids. V shed 3 bases and J 2 bases; nucleotides not matched to a gene: 5. Germline CDR1 reads LGHNA; CDR2 reads YSLEER. The chain's CDR3 is CASSHPRTSGTYNEQFF. The CDR3 DNA reads TGCGCCAGCAGCCACCCGAGGACTAGCGGGACCTACAATGAGCAGTTCTTC.

J is TRBJ2-5 and V is TRBV2, with TRBD2 as a possible D gene (6 bases). The CDR3 loop spans 13 amino acids. CDR1 is SNHLY, CDR2 FYNNEI, per germline. V was shortened by 7 bases and J by 6 bases, with 15 bases between the two germline ends. The CDR3 nucleotides read TGTGCCAGCACCCGGGACTTGGATAAGACCCAGTACTTC. Its translation: CASTRDLDKTQYF.

This clonotype came up many times. The rearrangement joins TRBV5-6 to TRBJ1-5; no definite D call. The length of the CDR3 is 13 residues. Trimming removed 4 bases at V and 5 bases at J, with 10 bases between. CDR1 and CDR2 from the germline V gene are SGHDT and YYEEEE. CDR3 loop: CASSLGGDQPQHF. CDR3 nucleotide sequence: TGTGCCAGCAGCCTTGGCGGGGATCAGCCCCAGCATTTT.

This clonotype was recorded many times. This CDR3 is CSGRASGSSYNEQFF. The CDR3 DNA follows: TGCAGTGGCAGGGCTAGCGGGAGCTCCTACAATGAGCAGTTCTTC. The chain carries TRBV20-1 and TRBJ2-1, with 10 bases that match TRBD2. The trim removed 7 bases at V and 0 bases at J, leaving 6 bases unmatched. CDR3 length: 15 amino acids. Germline CDR1 reads DFQATT; CDR2 reads SNEGSKA (reference sequence).

Note on this clonotype: An end of the junction differs from the germline gene, which may be a read error. The J gene is TRBJ1-1, the V gene TRBV24-1; D possibly corresponds to TRBD1 (5 bases). Germline V gene data show CDR1 as KGHDR and CDR2 as SFDVKD. The CDR3 is made up of 14 amino acids. The CDR3 nucleotides are TGTGCCACCAGGCCCGGGGCAGAGAACACTGAAGCTTCCTTT. It codes for CATRPGAENTEASF.

This clonotype came up once. The chain uses TRBV24-1 and TRBJ2-6, with D tentatively TRBD1 (5 bases). The germline CDR1 and CDR2 sequences are KGHDR and SFDVKD. The CDR3 covers 14 residues. Between the trimmed V and J ends, which lost 7 bases and 1 base, there was a span of 7 bases. The CDR3 here is CATRGLSGANVLTF. The CDR3, as DNA: TGTGCCACCAGGGGGCTTTCTGGGGCCAACGTCCTGACTTTC.

The table lists this clonotype with many counts. The V gene is TRBV2, the J gene TRBJ2-1; 8 nucleotides line up with TRBD2. Germline values: CDR1 SNHLY, CDR2 FYNNEI. V shed 10 bases and J 8 bases; nucleotides not matched to a gene: 7. The CDR3 sequence is 12 residues long. CDR3 DNA: TGTGCCACAGGACCCGGGGGGGATGAGCAGTTCTTC. Encoded protein: CATGPGGDEQFF.

This clonotype was seen ten or more times. The CDR3 carries no conserved terminal phenylalanine or tryptophan, so it likely arises from a read error. The DNA is omitted, as the CDR3 cannot be located on it reliably, and the CDR3 follows TCRdb's listing. The genes are TRBV24-1 and TRBJ2-7; the D call of TRBD2 is as the table states it, not checked on the DNA. The CDR3 is 11 amino acids in total, end residues counted. From germline, CDR1 is KGHDR and CDR2 SFDVKD. The CDR3: CATSDSSGLRS.

V and J are TRBV6-2 or TRBV6-3 and TRBJ2-7; D remains unclear. The ends were cut back, 9 bases at V and 5 bases at J, with 11 bases in the middle. Per the germline V gene, CDR1 is MNHEY and CDR2 is SVGEGT. The CDR3 contains 11 residues. The CDR3 loop reads CASVPAHEQYF. The CDR3 DNA follows: TGTGCCAGTGTGCCTGCCCACGAGCAGTACTTC.

As concerns this clonotype: Germline and junction disagree at one end, which may indicate a read error. The chain joins TRBV5-1 to TRBJ1-4; 11 bases agree with TRBD1. Germline CDR1 SGHRS, CDR2 YFSETQ. The length of the CDR3 is 17 residues. DNA of the CDR3: TGTGCCAGCAGTTCCCCGGGACAGGGGGGATGGAATGAAAAACTGTTTTTT. This gives the protein CASSSPGQGGWNEKLFF.

The sample holds many counts of this clonotype. The chain joins TRBV11-2 to TRBJ2-1, with TRBD2 identical over 11 bases. The germline V gene has CDR1 SGHAT and CDR2 FQNNGV. The ends lost 6 bases at V and 6 bases at J; junction bases unmatched: 7. The CDR3 loop spans 15 amino acids. Here the CDR3 DNA reads TGTGCCAGCAGGGCGGCTAGCGGGAGGTCCAATGAGCAGTTCTTC. This encodes CASRAASGRSNEQFF.

This clonotype was seen ten or more times. The chain has TRBV19 and TRBJ1-2, with 8 bases lining up with TRBD1. Germline CDR1 and CDR2: LNHDA and SQIVND (reference sequence). The CDR3 sequence is 14 residues long. The V and J ends lost 5 bases and 2 bases, in that order; junction bases with no gene match: 4. CDR3 bases: TGTGCCAGTAGTCGGGACAGGAAAAACTATGGCTACACCTTC. Its protein is CASSRDRKNYGYTF.

The chain employs TRBV20-1 and TRBJ2-5, with D maybe TRBD2 (6 bases). In germline, CDR1 is DFQATT, CDR2 SNEGSKA (reference sequence). The CDR3 is made up of 14 amino acids. Trimming took 3 bases from V and 7 from J, leaving 18 bases between them. CDR3 loop: CSARGSGTMVTQYF. CDR3 nucleotide sequence: TGCAGTGCTAGGGGTAGCGGTACTATGGTGACCCAGTACTTC.

In this sample, this clonotype turned up many times. The rearrangement uses TRBV2 and TRBJ2-7, with 7 bases matching TRBD1. Germline CDR1 reads SNHLY; CDR2 reads FYNNEI. V shed 5 bases and J 2 bases; nucleotides not matched to a gene: 6. This CDR3 spans 14 amino acids. The CDR3 DNA reads as TGTGCCAGCAGTCGGCGACAGGGTGCCTACGAGCAGTACTTC. It translates to CASSRRQGAYEQYF. The variable domain in full, with the rest retrieved from reference TRBV2 and TRBJ2-7, is EPEVTQTPSHQVTQMGQEVILRCVPISNHLYFYWYRQILGQKVEFLVSFYNNEISEKSEIFDDQFSVERPDGSNFTLKIRSTKLEDSAMYFCASSRRQGAYEQYFGPGTRLTVT.